The 2 T cell receptor beta chains presented below share a single source sample, sequenced in a study of T cell changes during pregnancy in multiple sclerosis. Clones were sequenced by immunoSEQ multiplex PCR, and TCRdb holds only the in-frame ones, with some missing. The sample consists of approximately 100,000 clones, approximately 90% of them appearing once. The specimen comprised peripheral blood, sampled after pregnancy. Source of these receptors: a female donor with multiple sclerosis, enrolled in a pregnancy study.

The chain is built from TRBV5-4 and TRBJ2-3; TRBD2 matches at 12 bases. This CDR3 is 15 amino acids long. Germline CDR1 SGHNT, CDR2 YYREEE (reference sequence). J gave up 4 bases and V 4 bases, and 4 bases lay outside the gene matches. For the CDR3, the DNA is TGTGCCAGCAGCGTACGGACTAGCGGGGCAGATACGCAGTATTTT. Its protein product is CASSVRTSGADTQYF. The full variable domain, completed using reference TRBV5-4 and TRBJ2-3, is ETGVTQSPTHLIKTRGQQVTLRCSSQSGHNTVSWYQQALGQGPQFIFQYYREEENGRGNFPPRFSGLQFPNYSSELNVNALELDDSALYLCASSVRTSGADTQYFGPGTRLTVL.

This chain uses TRBV2 with TRBJ1-1; 8 bases map to TRBD1. In germline, CDR1 is SNHLY, CDR2 FYNNEI. The CDR3 has 15 amino acids. V shed 8 bases and J 5 bases; nucleotides not matched to a gene: 13. CDR3 nucleotides: TGTGCCAGCCGGCCAGGGGGCGCATTAAGGACTGAAGCTTTCTTT. Protein product: CASRPGGALRTEAFF.